This T cell receptor beta chain was retrieved from a study of blood T cell repertoires in COVID-19. This clone occurred a few times. Clones were sequenced by immunoSEQ multiplex PCR, and TCRdb holds only the in-frame ones, with some missing. The table lists roughly 200,000 clones, more than 75% of them singletons, with about 18% in the top ten. Germline values: CDR1 SGHTA, CDR2 FQGNSA. V was clipped by 5 bases and J by 1 base, with 12 bases between them. There are 15 residues in the CDR3. The origin of this receptor is a person between 65 and 79 years old with COVID-19, enrolled during active disease. This chain uses TRBV7-2 with TRBJ1-3; D is possibly TRBD1 (5 bases). Specimen: peripheral blood. The CDR3 reads CASSPHRLSGNTIYF. The DNA for the CDR3 is TGTGCCAGCAGCCCGCACAGGCTATCTGGAAACACCATATATTTT.